Below, 15 T cell receptor beta chains from the same sample are listed, as sequenced in a study of blood T cell repertoires in COVID-19. Profiled with immunoSEQ multiplex PCR; TCRdb holds only in-frame clones, not every one. Here the sample spans under 200,000 clones, about 88% being singletons. Sequencing input: peripheral blood. Receptor source: a man aged 18 to 29 with acute or convalescent COVID-19.

The V and J genes are TRBV19 and TRBJ2-6, with D maybe TRBD1 (5 bases). Trimming left V 0 bases short and J 0 bases short, with 18 bases between. CDR1 is LNHDA, CDR2 SQIVND, per germline (reference sequence). This CDR3 spans 20 amino acids. Written as DNA, the CDR3 is TGTGCCAGTAGTATAGATTTTTTATTAGACAGCCACTCTGGGGCCAACGTCCTGACTTTC. Its protein is CASSIDFLLDSHSGANVLTF.

This clone was counted only a few times. V gene TRBV7-9 combines with J gene TRBJ1-5; 9 nucleotides agree with TRBD1. CDR3 length equals 15 residues. The germline V gene encodes CDR1 SEHNR and CDR2 FQNEAQ (reference sequence). With V trimmed by 5 bases and J by 8 bases, 10 bases remained unmatched. CDR3 protein: CASSPRGGQGEPQHF. CDR3 nucleotide sequence: TGTGCCAGCAGCCCACGGGGGGGACAGGGAGAGCCCCAGCATTTT.

This chain uses TRBV3-1 (or the pseudogene TRBV3-2) with TRBJ1-4, with D possibly being TRBD1 (6 bases). CDR1 is LGHDT, CDR2 YNNKEL, per germline (reference sequence). Trimming took off 3 bases at V and 2 bases at J, with 10 bases between the two ends. The CDR3 is 15 residues long. CDR3 region: CASSHTGLTNEKLFF. The CDR3 coding sequence is TGTGCCAGCAGCCACACAGGGTTGACTAATGAAAAACTGTTTTTT.

The chain employs TRBV30 and TRBJ1-1; 7 bases match TRBD1. Trimming took 2 bases from V and 2 from J; bases not matched to a gene: 2. This CDR3 has 13 amino acids. The germline V gene encodes CDR1 GTSNPN and CDR2 SVGIG (reference sequence). The DNA for the CDR3 is TGTGCCTGGAGTCAGGGGGTAAACACTGAAGCTTTCTTT. Its translation is CAWSQGVNTEAFF. Complete variable domain (other parts from reference TRBV30 and TRBJ1-1): SQTIHQWPATLVQPVGSPLSLECTVEGTSNPNLYWYRQAAGRGLQLLFYSVGIGQISSEVPQNLSASRPQDRQFILSSKKLLLSDSGFYLCAWSQGVNTEAFFGQGTRLTVV.

J is TRBJ2-3 and V is TRBV5-4; 7 bases agree with TRBD2. J lost 0 bases, V lost 3 bases, and 1 base had no gene match. Looked up from germline, CDR1 is SGHNT and CDR2 is YYREEE (reference sequence). This CDR3 is 14 amino acids long. CDR3 sequence: CASSSTSSTDTQYF. The CDR3 region has the DNA TGTGCCAGCAGCTCGACTAGCAGCACAGATACGCAGTATTTT.

The J gene is TRBJ1-5, the V gene TRBV19, with D tentatively TRBD1 (6 bases). The germline CDR1 and CDR2 sequences are LNHDA and SQIVND (reference sequence). The CDR3 is made up of 14 amino acids. The V end was cut by 5 bases, the J end by 2 bases, with 10 bases between. The CDR3 sequence is CASSGSGGNQPQHF. The CDR3 coding sequence is TGTGCCAGTAGTGGGTCAGGGGGCAATCAGCCCCAGCATTTT.

The chain carries TRBV6-5 and TRBJ2-1; no firm D call. Germline V lookup: CDR1 MNHEY, CDR2 SVGAGI. V dropped 0 bases and J dropped 0 bases, with 9 bases sitting between them. This CDR3 has 16 residues. In DNA form, the CDR3 reads TGTGCCAGCAGTTACTCTCGGCGGAGCTCCTACAATGAGCAGTTCTTC. Its protein product is CASSYSRRSSYNEQFF.

This clone was counted once. The chain recombines TRBV28 with TRBJ2-3; D remains ambiguous. Germline V CDR1 and CDR2: MDHEN, SYDVKM. V was trimmed by 1 base and J by 3 bases, leaving 14 bases between them. This CDR3 is 16 amino acids long. CDR3 region: CASSLFKTGLTDTQYF. CDR3 sequence (DNA): TGTGCCAGCAGTTTATTTAAAACCGGGTTAACAGATACGCAGTATTTT.

This chain uses TRBV30 with TRBJ2-6; TRBD1 is a possible D gene (6 bases). V was pared by 2 bases and J by 2 bases, with 10 bases between. Germline V lookup: CDR1 GTSNPN, CDR2 SVGIG (reference sequence). This CDR3 has 15 residues. The CDR3 region is CAWSRGGTGANVLTF. DNA of the CDR3: TGTGCCTGGAGTAGAGGGGGAACTGGGGCCAACGTCCTGACTTTC.

This chain joins TRBV25-1 and TRBJ1-4; D not certain. Germline loops: CDR1 MGHDK, CDR2 SYGVNS. The CDR3 has 15 amino acids. V was cut by 3 bases and J by 7 bases, with 15 bases left in between. The CDR3 is CASSDRVTPGEKLFF. The CDR3 DNA reads as TGTGCCAGCAGTGATCGAGTCACCCCCGGTGAAAAACTGTTTTTT.

The V and J genes are TRBV30 and TRBJ1-5, with TRBD1 matching over 8 bases. CDR1 is GTSNPN and CDR2 is SVGIG in the germline V gene (reference sequence). This CDR3 is built from 16 residues. V trimming: 1 base; J trimming: 2 bases; junction bases outside the gene matches: 7. DNA of the CDR3: TGTGCCTGGAGTGCCGCAGGGGGCTGGGGCAATCAGCCCCAGCATTTT. As protein: CAWSAAGGWGNQPQHF.

This chain's CDR3 is CASSSFLAGGHNEQFF. The CDR3 DNA reads as TGTGCCAGCAGCTCCTTCCTAGCGGGGGGACACAATGAGCAGTTCTTC. The V and J genes are TRBV7-9 and TRBJ2-1, with TRBD2 identical over 11 bases. CDR3 size: 16 residues. J was trimmed by 5 bases and V by 4 bases; bases with no gene match: 7. CDR1 and CDR2 (germline): SEHNR, FQNEAQ (reference sequence).

The CDR3 is CASSIARGQGAQGYTF. DNA of the CDR3: TGTGCCAGTAGTATAGCCCGGGGACAGGGGGCTCAGGGCTACACCTTC. This chain joins TRBV19 and TRBJ1-2; 12 nucleotides line up with TRBD1. Germline CDR1 reads LNHDA; CDR2 reads SQIVND (reference sequence). Germline trimming cut 1 base from V and 8 bases from J; bases unmatched to any gene: 8. The CDR3 contains 16 residues.

This chain joins TRBV19 and TRBJ1-5; 8 bases map to TRBD1. The CDR3 spans 13 residues. Germline CDR1 is LNHDA and CDR2 is SQIVND (reference sequence). Trimming removed 3 bases from V and 7 bases from J; junction bases left unmatched: 2. As DNA, the CDR3 is TGTGCCAGTAGTATTTCAGGGGGCCAGCCCCAGCATTTT. Its protein is CASSISGGQPQHF. Combining the CDR3 with reference TRBV19 and TRBJ1-5 gives the whole variable domain DGGITQSPKYLFRKEGQNVTLSCEQNLNHDAMYWYRQDPGQGLRLIYYSQIVNDFQKGDIAEGYSVSREKKESFPLTVTSAQKNPTAFYLCASSISGGQPQHFGDGTRLSIL.

The chain has TRBV7-8 and TRBJ1-1; weak D call: TRBD1 (5 bases). The germline V gene has CDR1 SGHVS and CDR2 FQNEAQ. This CDR3 comprises 15 residues. Trimming pared 2 bases from V and 0 bases from J, leaving 10 bases between. As DNA, the CDR3 is TGTGCCAGCAGCTTAAAGCGACAGTTGAACACTGAAGCTTTCTTT. Its translation: CASSLKRQLNTEAFF.